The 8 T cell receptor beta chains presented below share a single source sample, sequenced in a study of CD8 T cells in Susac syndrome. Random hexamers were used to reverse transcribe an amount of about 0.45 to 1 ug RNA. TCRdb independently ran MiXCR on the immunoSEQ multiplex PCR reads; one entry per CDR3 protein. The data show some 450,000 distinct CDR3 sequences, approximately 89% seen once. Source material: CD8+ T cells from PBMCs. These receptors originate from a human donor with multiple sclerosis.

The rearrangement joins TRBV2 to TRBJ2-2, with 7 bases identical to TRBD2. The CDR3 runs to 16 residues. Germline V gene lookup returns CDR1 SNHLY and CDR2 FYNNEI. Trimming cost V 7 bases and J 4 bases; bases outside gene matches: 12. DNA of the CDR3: TGTGCCAGCAACTGGCAGGAGGGAGGGCCCACCGGGGAGCTGTTTTTT. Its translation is CASNWQEGGPTGELFF.

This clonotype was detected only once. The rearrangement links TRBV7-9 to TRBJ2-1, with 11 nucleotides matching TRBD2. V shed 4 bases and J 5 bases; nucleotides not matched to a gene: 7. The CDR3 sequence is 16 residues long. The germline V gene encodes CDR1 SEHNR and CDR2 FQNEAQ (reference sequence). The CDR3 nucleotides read TGTGCCAGCAGCTCGAGCGTACTAGCGGGGGACAATGAGCAGTTCTTC. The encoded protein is CASSSSVLAGDNEQFF.

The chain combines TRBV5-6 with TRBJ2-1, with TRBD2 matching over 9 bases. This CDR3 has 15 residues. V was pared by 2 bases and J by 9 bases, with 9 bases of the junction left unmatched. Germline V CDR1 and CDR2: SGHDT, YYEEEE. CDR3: CASSFLAGRRFEQFF. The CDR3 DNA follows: TGTGCCAGCAGCTTTCTAGCGGGGCGTAGATTTGAGCAGTTCTTC.

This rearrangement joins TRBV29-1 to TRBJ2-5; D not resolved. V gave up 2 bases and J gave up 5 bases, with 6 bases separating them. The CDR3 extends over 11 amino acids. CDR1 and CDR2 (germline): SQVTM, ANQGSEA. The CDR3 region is CSVEIGETQYF. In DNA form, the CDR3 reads TGCAGCGTTGAAATTGGGGAGACCCAGTACTTC.

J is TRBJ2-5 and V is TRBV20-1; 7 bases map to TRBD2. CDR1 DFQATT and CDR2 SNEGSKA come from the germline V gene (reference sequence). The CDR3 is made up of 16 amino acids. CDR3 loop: CSAPGPAGKEQETQYF. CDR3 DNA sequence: TGCTCCGCCCCGGGACCAGCGGGAAAAGAACAAGAGACCCAGTACTTC.

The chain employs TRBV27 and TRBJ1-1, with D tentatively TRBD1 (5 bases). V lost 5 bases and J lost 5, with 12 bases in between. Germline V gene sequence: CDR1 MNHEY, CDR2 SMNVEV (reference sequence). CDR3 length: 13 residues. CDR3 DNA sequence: TGTGCCAGCAGTGCGGAGGGGTGGACTGAAGCTTTCTTT. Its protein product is CASSAEGWTEAFF.

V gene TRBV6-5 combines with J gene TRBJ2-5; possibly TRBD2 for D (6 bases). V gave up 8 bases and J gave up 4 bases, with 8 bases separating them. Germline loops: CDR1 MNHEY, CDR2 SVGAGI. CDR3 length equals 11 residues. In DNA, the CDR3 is TGTGCCAGCCTGGGAGGAGAGACCCAGTACTTC. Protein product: CASLGGETQYF.

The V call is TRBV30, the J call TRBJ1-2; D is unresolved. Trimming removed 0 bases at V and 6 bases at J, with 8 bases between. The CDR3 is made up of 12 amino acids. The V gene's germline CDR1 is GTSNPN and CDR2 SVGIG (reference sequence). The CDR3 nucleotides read TGTGCCTGGAGTGTATGGATCGATGGCTACACCTTC. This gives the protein CAWSVWIDGYTF.